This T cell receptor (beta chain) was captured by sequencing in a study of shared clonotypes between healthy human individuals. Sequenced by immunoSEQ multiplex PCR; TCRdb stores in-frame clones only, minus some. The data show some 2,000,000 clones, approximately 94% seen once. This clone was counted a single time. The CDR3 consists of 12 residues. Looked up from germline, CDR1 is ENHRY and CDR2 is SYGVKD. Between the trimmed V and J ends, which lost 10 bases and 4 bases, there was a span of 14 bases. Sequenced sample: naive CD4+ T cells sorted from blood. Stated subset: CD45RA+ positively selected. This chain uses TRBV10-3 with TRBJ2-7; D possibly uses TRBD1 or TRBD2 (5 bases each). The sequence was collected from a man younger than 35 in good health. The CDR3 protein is CASRDPSYEQYF. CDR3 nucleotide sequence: TGTGCCAGCCGGGACCCATCGTACGAGCAGTACTTC.